One T cell receptor (beta chain) is described in this entry. TCRdb reanalysed the 5' RACE reads using MiXCR and keeps one entry per CDR3 protein. The table has 150,000 to 200,000 distinct CDR3 sequences, 6% to 7.5% seen once. The V and J ends lost 3 bases and 3 bases, in that order; junction bases with no gene match: 3. The CDR3 is 14 residues long. Germline CDR1 MNHEY, CDR2 SMNVEV (reference sequence). These data come from a study of T cells after yellow fever vaccination. The chain has TRBV27 and TRBJ1-1; 8 nucleotides agree with TRBD1. The specimen was CD4+ T cells sorted from PBMCs, collected 4 to 6 days after the first yellow fever vaccination. This clonotype was obtained from a man aged 18 to 29 who received the YFV17D yellow fever vaccine. The CDR3 bases are TGTGCCAGCAGTTTCAGACAGGGGCACACTGAAGCTTTCTTT. Its protein is CASSFRQGHTEAFF.